The 6 T cell receptor beta chains reported below all come from one sample, sequenced in a study of blood T cell repertoires in COVID-19. Sequencing was performed with immunoSEQ multiplex PCR; in TCRdb, only in-frame clones are kept and a portion is missing. The sample lists about 97,000 clones, around nine tenths seen once, with just over 15% in the top ten. Sequencing was carried out using peripheral blood. The receptors were gathered from a human donor in a cohort sampled during active COVID-19.

The chain is built from TRBV19 and TRBJ1-5; 9 bases align to TRBD1. Per the germline V gene, CDR1 is LNHDA and CDR2 is SQIVND (reference sequence). The CDR3 is made up of 12 amino acids. The V and J ends lost 10 bases and 7 bases, in that order; junction bases with no gene match: 5. Written as DNA, the CDR3 is TGTGCCACCGGACAGGGGAGACAGCCCCAGCATTTT. Translating it yields CATGQGRQPQHF.

This sequence joins TRBV7-9 and TRBJ1-2; the match to TRBD1 covers 7 bases. The V and J ends lost 1 base and 8 bases, in that order; junction bases with no gene match: 7. CDR3 length: 14 amino acids. The germline V gene encodes CDR1 SEHNR and CDR2 FQNEAQ (reference sequence). The CDR3 DNA is TGTGCCAGCAGCTTAGGGACAGGATTGTTGGGCTACACCTTC. Its protein product is CASSLGTGLLGYTF. The full variable domain, rest sourced from reference TRBV7-9 and TRBJ1-2, is DTGVSQNPRHKITKRGQNVTFRCDPISEHNRLYWYRQTLGQGPEFLTYFQNEAQLEKSRLLSDRFSAERPKGSFSTLEIQRTEQGDSAMYLCASSLGTGLLGYTFGSGTRLTVV.

The V and J genes are TRBV28 and TRBJ1-1, with D possibly TRBD1 on 5 matching bases. V lost 7 bases and J lost 2, with 11 bases in between. The CDR3 has 13 amino acids. CDR1 MDHEN and CDR2 SYDVKM come from the germline V gene. In DNA, the CDR3 is TGTGCCAGCACCAGGGTGGCAAACACTGAAGCTTTCTTT. This codes for CASTRVANTEAFF.

J is TRBJ1-4 and V is TRBV4-3, with 9 bases matching TRBD1. The CDR3 length is 17 residues. CDR1 and CDR2 from the germline V gene are LGHNA and YSLEER. V lost 6 bases and J lost 4; bases outside the gene matches: 12. CDR3 loop: CASRRSHRGLNNEKLFF. The CDR3 nucleotides are TGCGCCAGCAGACGAAGCCACAGGGGGCTTAATAATGAAAAACTGTTTTTT.

The V and J genes are TRBV18 and TRBJ1-1, with D hard to call. CDR1 is KGHSH, CDR2 LQKENI, per germline. Trimming took off 2 bases at V and 5 bases at J, with 12 bases between the two ends. This CDR3 spans 14 amino acids. The CDR3: CASSPGVGRTEAFF. CDR3 DNA sequence: TGTGCCAGCTCACCAGGGGTGGGGAGGACTGAAGCTTTCTTT.

The rearrangement links TRBV27 to TRBJ2-3; 7 nucleotides agree with TRBD2. Germline V gene sequence: CDR1 MNHEY, CDR2 SMNVEV (reference sequence). The V and J ends lost 10 bases and 4 bases, in that order; junction bases with no gene match: 11. The CDR3 spans 14 residues. CDR3 sequence reads: CATSGLAVSDTQYF. The CDR3 nucleotides are TGTGCCACGAGCGGGCTAGCGGTATCAGATACGCAGTATTTT.